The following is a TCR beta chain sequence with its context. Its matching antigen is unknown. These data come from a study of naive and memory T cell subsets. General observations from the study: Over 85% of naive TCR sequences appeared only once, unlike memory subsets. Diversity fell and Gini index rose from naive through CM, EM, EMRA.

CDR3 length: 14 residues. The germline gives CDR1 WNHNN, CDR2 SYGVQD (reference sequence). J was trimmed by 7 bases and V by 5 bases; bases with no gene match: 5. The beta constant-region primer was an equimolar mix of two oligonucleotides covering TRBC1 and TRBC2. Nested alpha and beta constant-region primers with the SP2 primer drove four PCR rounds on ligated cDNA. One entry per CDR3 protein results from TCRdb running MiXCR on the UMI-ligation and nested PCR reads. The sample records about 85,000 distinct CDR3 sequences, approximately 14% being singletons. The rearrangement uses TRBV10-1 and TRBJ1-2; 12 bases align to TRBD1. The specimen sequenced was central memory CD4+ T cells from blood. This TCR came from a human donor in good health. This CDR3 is CASSPGQGAAGYTF. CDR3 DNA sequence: TGCGCCAGCAGTCCGGGACAGGGGGCGGCTGGCTACACCTTC.